This T cell receptor beta chain was recovered during a study of radiation and T cells in renal cell carcinoma. The time point is: blood 2 weeks post-SBRT. The treatment denotes: 15 Gy SBRT to primary tumor, nephrectomy 4 weeks later. This renal cell carcinoma was of the clear cell type. The data were produced by immunoSEQ multiplex PCR, yet TCRdb's version contains in-frame clones alone and is incomplete. The sample lists fewer than 30,000 clones, 81% seen once, with 30% to 40% in the top ten. The CDR3 totals 11 residues. Trimming shortened V by 5 bases and J by 12 bases, and 10 bases separated the two germline ends. Germline assignment: CDR1 MNHEY and CDR2 SVGAGI.

The source was blood, collected from a patient whose treatment included radiotherapy and nephrectomy. This rearrangement joins TRBV6-5 to TRBJ1-4; D is uncertain. This clonotype originated in a man aged 55 to 70 with renal cell carcinoma. In DNA, the CDR3 is TGTGCCAGCAGTCCCGGACGAGAACTGTTTTTT. Amino acid sequence: CASSPGRELFF.